The text below deals with one T cell receptor (beta chain). Trimming shortened V by 5 bases and J by 3 bases, and 8 bases separated the two germline ends. This CDR3 is 13 amino acids long. Germline V CDR1 and CDR2: SGDLS, YYNGEE. Data came from immunoSEQ multiplex PCR; TCRdb stores just in-frame clones and leaves some out. Of 450,000 or so clones listed, roughly 88% are singletons. These data originate in a study of blood T cell repertoires in COVID-19. Study-wide background: Sources were T cells, B-cell-depleted T cells, or PBMCs; the material itself was cDNA or gDNA.

The TCR originated in a man aged 18-30 years who had recovered from COVID-19. What was sequenced was PBMCs or T cells enriched from blood (not recorded which). V and J are TRBV9 and TRBJ1-4, with a tentative D call TRBD1 (5 bases). The DNA of the CDR3 is TGTGCCAGCAGTAGGGGCCCTAATGAAAAACTGTTTTTT. It codes for CASSRGPNEKLFF.